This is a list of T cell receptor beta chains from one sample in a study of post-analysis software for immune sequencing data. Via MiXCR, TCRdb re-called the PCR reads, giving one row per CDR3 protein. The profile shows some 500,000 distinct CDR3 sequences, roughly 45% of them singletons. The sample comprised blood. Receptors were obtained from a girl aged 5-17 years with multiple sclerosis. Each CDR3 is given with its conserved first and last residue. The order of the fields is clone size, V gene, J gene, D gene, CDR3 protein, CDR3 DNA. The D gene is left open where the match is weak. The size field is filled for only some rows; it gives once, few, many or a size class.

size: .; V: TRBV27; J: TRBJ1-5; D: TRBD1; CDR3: CASSPTPTRGQLQHF; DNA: TGTGCCAGCAGTCCCACACCCACGAGGGGGCAGCTCCAGCATTTT
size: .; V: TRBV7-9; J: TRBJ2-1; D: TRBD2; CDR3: CVSSFLAGGRSYNEQFF; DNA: TGTGTCAGCAGCTTTCTAGCGGGAGGGCGGTCCTACAATGAGCAGTTCTTC
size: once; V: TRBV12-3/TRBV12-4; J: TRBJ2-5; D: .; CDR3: CASSLARTLGTQYF; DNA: TGTGCCAGCAGTTTAGCGCGGACTTTGGGGACCCAGTACTTC
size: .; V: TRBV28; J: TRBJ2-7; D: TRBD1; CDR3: CASSYPGQGPYEQYF; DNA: TGTGCCAGCAGTTATCCGGGACAGGGCCCCTACGAGCAGTACTTC
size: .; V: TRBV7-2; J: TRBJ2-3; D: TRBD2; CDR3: CASSSGLAGEGDTQYF; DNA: TGTGCCAGCAGCTCGGGACTAGCGGGAGAGGGAGATACGCAGTATTTT
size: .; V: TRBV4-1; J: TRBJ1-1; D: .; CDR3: CASRTQGGNTEAFF; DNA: TGCGCCAGCAGAACCCAGGGAGGCAACACTGAAGCTTTCTTT
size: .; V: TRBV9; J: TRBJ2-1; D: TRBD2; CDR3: CASSVGASGNNEQFF; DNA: TGTGCCAGCAGCGTAGGGGCTAGCGGGAACAATGAGCAGTTCTTC
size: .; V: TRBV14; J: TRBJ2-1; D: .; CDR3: CASSQDLRQFF; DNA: TGTGCCAGCAGCCAAGACCTACGCCAGTTCTTC
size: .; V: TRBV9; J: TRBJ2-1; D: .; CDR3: CASSVGAMNEQFF; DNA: TGTGCCAGCAGCGTGGGAGCTATGAATGAGCAGTTCTTC
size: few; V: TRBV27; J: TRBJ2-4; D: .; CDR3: CASSPNIAKNIQYF; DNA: TGTGCCAGCAGTCCCAATATCGCCAAAAACATTCAGTACTTC
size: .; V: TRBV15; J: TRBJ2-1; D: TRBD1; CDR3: CATSRGGPSNEQFF; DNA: TGTGCCACCAGCCGAGGGGGCCCCAGCAATGAGCAGTTCTTC
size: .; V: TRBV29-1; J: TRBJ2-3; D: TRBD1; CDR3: CSFRGLVTDTQYF; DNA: TGCAGCTTCAGGGGGCTAGTGACAGATACGCAGTATTTT
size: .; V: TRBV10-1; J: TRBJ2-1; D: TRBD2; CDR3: CASGETSGRQNEQFF; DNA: TGCGCCAGCGGTGAGACTAGCGGGCGGCAAAATGAGCAGTTCTTC
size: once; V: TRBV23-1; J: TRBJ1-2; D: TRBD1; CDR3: CASSQSLRRDSEDGYGYTF; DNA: TGCGCCAGCAGTCAATCTCTAAGAAGGGACAGTGAAGATGGCTATGGCTACACCTTC
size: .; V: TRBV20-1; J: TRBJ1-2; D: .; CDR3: CSAQSEPLTSGYTF; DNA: TGCAGTGCTCAATCGGAGCCCCTTACCAGTGGCTACACCTTC
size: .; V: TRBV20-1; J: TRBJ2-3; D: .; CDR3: CSARLLRDTQYF; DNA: TGCAGTGCTAGACTCCTTCGGGATACGCAGTATTTT
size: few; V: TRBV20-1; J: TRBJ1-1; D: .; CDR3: CSARSPLNNEAFF; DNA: TGCAGTGCTAGATCCCCCCTAAATAATGAAGCTTTCTTT
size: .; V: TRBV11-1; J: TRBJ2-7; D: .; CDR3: CASSLDLARSYEQYF; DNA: TGTGCCAGCAGCTTAGATCTTGCCAGATCCTACGAGCAGTACTTC
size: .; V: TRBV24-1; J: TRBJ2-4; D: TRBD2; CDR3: CATSDLASGRAGSKNIQYF; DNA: TGTGCCACCAGTGATCTCGCTAGCGGGAGGGCCGGATCCAAAAACATTCAGTACTTC
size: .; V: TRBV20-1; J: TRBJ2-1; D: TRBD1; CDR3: CSATDVSTGAYNEQFF; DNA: TGCAGTGCAACGGATGTGTCGACAGGGGCATACAATGAGCAGTTCTTC
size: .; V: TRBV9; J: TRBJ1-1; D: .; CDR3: CASSPNGYTEAFF; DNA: TGTGCCAGCTCGCCGAACGGGTACACTGAAGCTTTCTTT
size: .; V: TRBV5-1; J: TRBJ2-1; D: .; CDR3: CASSFAEIEWNEQFF; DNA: TGCGCCAGCAGCTTTGCCGAGATCGAGTGGAATGAGCAGTTCTTC
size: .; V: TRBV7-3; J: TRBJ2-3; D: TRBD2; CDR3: CASSLGLAGITAADTQYF; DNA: TGTGCCAGCAGCTTAGGGCTAGCGGGCATCACAGCGGCAGATACGCAGTATTTT
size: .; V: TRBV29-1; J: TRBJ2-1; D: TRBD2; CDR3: CSADRGLAGWDRFF; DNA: TGCAGCGCGGACAGGGGACTAGCGGGATGGGATCGGTTCTTC
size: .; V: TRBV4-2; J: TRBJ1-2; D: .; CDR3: CASSQDLSTANYGYTF; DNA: TGTGCCAGCAGCCAAGATCTAAGCACTGCTAACTATGGCTACACCTTC
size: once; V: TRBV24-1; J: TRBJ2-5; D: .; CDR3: CATGSGEETQYF; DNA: TGTGCCACCGGATCAGGGGAAGAGACCCAGTACTTC
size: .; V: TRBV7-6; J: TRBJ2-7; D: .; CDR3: CASSLGPGRAIEQYF; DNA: TGTGCCAGCAGCTTAGGTCCGGGTAGAGCTATCGAGCAGTACTTC
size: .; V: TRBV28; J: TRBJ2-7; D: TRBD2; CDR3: CASSLALLAGDEQYF; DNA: TGTGCCAGCAGCCTGGCCCTGCTAGCGGGAGATGAGCAGTACTTC
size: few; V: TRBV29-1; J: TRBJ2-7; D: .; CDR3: CSVNSGSYEQYF; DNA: TGCAGCGTAAACAGCGGGTCCTACGAGCAGTACTTC
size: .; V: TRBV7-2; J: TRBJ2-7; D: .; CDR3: CASSLEEGRDYEQYF; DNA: TGTGCCAGCAGCTTAGAAGAAGGTCGGGACTACGAGCAGTACTTC
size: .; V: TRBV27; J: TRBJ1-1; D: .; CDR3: CASSLSSTAPEAFF; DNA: TGTGCCAGCAGTTTATCCTCGACCGCTCCTGAAGCTTTCTTT
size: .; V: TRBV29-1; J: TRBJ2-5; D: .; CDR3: CSVDQKSFQETQYF; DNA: TGCAGCGTTGACCAAAAAAGCTTCCAAGAGACCCAGTACTTC
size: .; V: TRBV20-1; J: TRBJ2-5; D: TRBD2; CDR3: CSARVGSGRETQYF; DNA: TGCAGTGCTAGAGTAGGCTCCGGGAGGGAGACCCAGTACTTC
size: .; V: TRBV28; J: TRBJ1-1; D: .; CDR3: CASTSSSWTGAFF; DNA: TGTGCCAGCACCTCATCCAGTTGGACTGGAGCTTTCTTT
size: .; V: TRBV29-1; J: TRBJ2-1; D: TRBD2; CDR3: CSVARREGYDEQFF; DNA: TGCAGCGTTGCTCGGCGGGAGGGTTACGATGAGCAGTTCTTC
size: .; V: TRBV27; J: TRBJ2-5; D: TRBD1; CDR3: CASSYLAGGRETQYF; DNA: TGTGCCAGCAGTTATCTGGCAGGGGGCCGGGAGACCCAGTACTTC
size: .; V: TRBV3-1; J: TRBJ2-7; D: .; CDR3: CASSLPGSSLGEQYF; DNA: TGTGCCAGCAGCCTACCCGGGAGCAGTCTTGGGGAGCAGTACTTC
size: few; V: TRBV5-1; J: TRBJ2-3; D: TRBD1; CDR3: CASSSGTATDTQYF; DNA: TGCGCCAGCAGCTCAGGGACAGCTACAGATACGCAGTATTTT
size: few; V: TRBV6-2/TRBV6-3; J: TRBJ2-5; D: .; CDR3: CASRVIDRETQYF; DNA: TGTGCCAGCAGAGTGATTGATCGTGAGACCCAGTACTTC
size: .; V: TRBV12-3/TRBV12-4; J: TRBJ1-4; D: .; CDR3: CASSFQGSVEKLFF; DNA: TGTGCCAGCAGTTTTCAGGGGTCTGTTGAAAAACTGTTTTTT
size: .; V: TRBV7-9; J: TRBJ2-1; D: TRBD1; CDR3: CASSSPRDSPSNEQFF; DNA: TGTGCCAGCAGTTCACCCCGGGACAGCCCCTCCAATGAGCAGTTCTTC
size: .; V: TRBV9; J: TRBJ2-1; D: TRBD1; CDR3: CASSAFLRDRGNEQFF; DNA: TGTGCCAGCAGCGCGTTTCTCCGGGACAGGGGCAATGAGCAGTTCTTC
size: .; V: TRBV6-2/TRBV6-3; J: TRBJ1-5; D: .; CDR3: CASSSDSTVSQHF; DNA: TGTGCCAGCAGTTCGGACTCGACGGTTTCCCAGCATTTT
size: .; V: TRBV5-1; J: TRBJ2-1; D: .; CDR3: CASSLIADTYNEQFF; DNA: TGCGCCAGCAGCTTGATCGCGGACACTTACAATGAGCAGTTCTTC
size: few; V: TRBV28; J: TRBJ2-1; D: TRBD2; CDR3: CASSFWTSGRTVEDNEQFF; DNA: TGTGCCAGCAGTTTTTGGACTAGCGGGAGGACGGTGGAGGACAATGAGCAGTTCTTC
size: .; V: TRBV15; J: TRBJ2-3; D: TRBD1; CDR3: CATTGGRTDTQYF; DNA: TGTGCCACCACAGGGGGCCGCACAGATACGCAGTATTTT
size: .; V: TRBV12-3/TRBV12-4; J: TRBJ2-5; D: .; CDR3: CASGLVGETQYF; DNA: TGTGCCAGTGGTTTAGTTGGGGAGACCCAGTACTTC
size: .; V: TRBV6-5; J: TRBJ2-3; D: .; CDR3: CASSYSSKSDTQYF; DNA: TGTGCCAGCAGTTACTCGTCCAAGTCAGATACGCAGTATTTT
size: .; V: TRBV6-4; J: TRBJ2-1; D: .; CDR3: CASRVQGGPYNEQFF; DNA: TGTGCCAGCAGAGTACAGGGAGGGCCATACAATGAGCAGTTCTTC
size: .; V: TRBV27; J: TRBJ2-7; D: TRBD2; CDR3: CASSPTPSGRAHEQYF; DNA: TGTGCCAGCAGCCCGACTCCTAGCGGGAGGGCCCACGAGCAGTACTTC
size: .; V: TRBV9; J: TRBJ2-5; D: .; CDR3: CASSIGTLAQETQYF; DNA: TGTGCCAGCAGCATAGGGACACTTGCTCAAGAGACCCAGTACTTC
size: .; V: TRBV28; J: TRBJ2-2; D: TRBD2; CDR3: CASSFPPGLATNTGELFF; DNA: TGTGCCAGCAGTTTCCCCCCGGGACTAGCGACGAACACCGGGGAGCTGTTTTTT
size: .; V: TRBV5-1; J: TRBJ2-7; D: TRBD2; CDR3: CASSPRTSGLYEQYF; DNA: TGCGCCAGCAGCCCACGGACTAGCGGCCTCTACGAGCAGTACTTC